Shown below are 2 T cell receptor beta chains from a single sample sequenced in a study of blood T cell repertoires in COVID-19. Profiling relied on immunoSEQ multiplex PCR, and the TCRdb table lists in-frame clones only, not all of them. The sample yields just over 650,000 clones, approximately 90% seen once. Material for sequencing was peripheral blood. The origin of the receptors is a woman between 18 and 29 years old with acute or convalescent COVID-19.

CDR3 coding DNA: TGTGCCAGCAGGGGCGCTGGCACAGGGAGTGGCACTGAAGCTTTCTTT. It encodes CASRGAGTGSGTEAFF. This chain links TRBV2 with TRBJ1-1, with D possibly matching TRBD1 (6 bases). The V end lost 6 bases, the J end lost 4 bases, and 21 bases lay between the germline ends. Looked up from germline, CDR1 is SNHLY and CDR2 is FYNNEI. CDR3 length equals 16 residues.

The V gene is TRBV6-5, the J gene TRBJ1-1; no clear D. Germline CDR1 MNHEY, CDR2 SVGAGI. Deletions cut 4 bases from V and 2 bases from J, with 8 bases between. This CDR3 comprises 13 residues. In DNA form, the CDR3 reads TGTGCCAGCAGTTCGAACATAAACACTGAAGCTTTCTTT. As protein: CASSSNINTEAFF.